These T cell receptor beta chains were read from a single sample in a study of CD8+ T cells in alopecia areata. Repertoires were generated with immunoSEQ multiplex PCR, while TCRdb's copy carries only in-frame clones and drops some. The data hold some 200,000 clones, with roughly three fifths observed a single time. The material sequenced was CD4+ T cells sorted from blood, taken at week 4, from a patient treated with tofacitinib. These receptor sequences come from a human donor with alopecia areata. The CDR3 runs from the conserved cysteine through the conserved F or W. A D gene is named only where the DNA matches it firmly. For some rows the clone size is stated as once, few or many, or as a class when expanded; others skip it.

size	V	J	D	DNA	CDR3
NA	TRBV5-1	TRBJ1-2	NA	TGCGCCAGCAGCCTTGTAGGAGAGGGCTACACCTTC	CASSLVGEGYTF
NA	TRBV29-1	TRBJ1-2	NA	TGCAGCGTTGACGGACACGCGAGCAGACCGGGCCGCTATGGCTACACCTTC	CSVDGHASRPGRYGYTF
NA	TRBV29-1	TRBJ2-7	NA	TGCAGCGTGGCGAGGCGCTTGACCAAGGGAGAGCAGTACTTC	CSVARRLTKGEQYF
NA	TRBV15	TRBJ2-2	NA	TGTGCCACCGTACCAAGAACAGGGCCCGGGGAGCTGTTTTTT	CATVPRTGPGELFF
NA	TRBV5-1	TRBJ1-2	NA	TGCGCCAGCAGTTCGGACACCAATAACTATGGCTACACCTTC	CASSSDTNNYGYTF
NA	TRBV10-3	TRBJ1-1	NA	TGTGCCACCGTGGCCGGAGACACTGAAGCTTTCTTT	CATVAGDTEAFF
NA	TRBV30	TRBJ1-2	NA	TGTGCCTGGAGGGCGGAGGCTAACTATGGCTACACCTTC	CAWRAEANYGYTF
few	TRBV4-3	TRBJ2-3	NA	TGCGCCAGCAGCCAAGTGGACGGAGGAGATACGCAGTATTTT	CASSQVDGGDTQYF
NA	TRBV5-4	TRBJ2-7	TRBD1	TGTGCCAGCAGTAAGACAGGGTCTATTTACGAGCAGTACTTC	CASSKTGSIYEQYF
once	TRBV5-6	TRBJ1-2	NA	TGTGCCAGCAGCTTGGGCCCGGGGGCGGACTATGGCTACACCTTC	CASSLGPGADYGYTF
NA	TRBV2	TRBJ2-7	TRBD2	TGTGCCAGCAGCGGCCCAAAGCGGGGCTTCGAGCAGTACTTC	CASSGPKRGFEQYF
NA	TRBV9	TRBJ2-5	NA	TGTGCCAGCAGCGTAGAGCTGGGCGGGACCCAGTACTTC	CASSVELGGTQYF
NA	TRBV18	TRBJ1-2	NA	TGTGCCAGCTCTCCCCGGGACGGCCAAGGCTACACCTTC	CASSPRDGQGYTF
NA	TRBV28	TRBJ1-5	NA	TGTGCCAGCAGTTTATCGGCTAGCAATCAGCCCCAGCATTTT	CASSLSASNQPQHF
NA	TRBV5-4	TRBJ1-6	TRBD1	TGTGCCAGCAGCTTAGACAGGGGATTTGGTTCACCCCTCCACTTT	CASSLDRGFGSPLHF
few	TRBV9	TRBJ2-5	NA	TGTGCCAGCAGCGTAGCCCCTAGGGGGGAGACCCAGTACTTC	CASSVAPRGETQYF
NA	TRBV5-1	TRBJ2-3	TRBD1	TGCGCCAGCAGCCCGGGACAGGGAAAGGGGTCAGATACGCAGTATTTT	CASSPGQGKGSDTQYF
NA	TRBV11-3	TRBJ2-1	NA	TGTGCCAGCAGCCCACGAGAGGGTGAGCAGTTCTTC	CASSPREGEQFF
NA	TRBV28	TRBJ2-2	NA	TGTGCCAGCAGCTCCGGGACTTCCACCGGGGAGCTGTTTTTT	CASSSGTSTGELFF
NA	TRBV7-9	TRBJ1-2	NA	TGTGCCAGCAGCCATCGGGACTCCTCCAGCTATGGCTACACCTTC	CASSHRDSSSYGYTF
NA	TRBV28	TRBJ2-5	TRBD2	TGTGCCAGCAGACTAGCGGGGGGAGAGACCCAGTACTTC	CASRLAGGETQYF
few	TRBV28	TRBJ2-2	TRBD1	TGTGCCAGCAGAAACACAGGGGTCACCGGGGAGCTGTTTTTT	CASRNTGVTGELFF
few	TRBV29-1	TRBJ2-6	NA	TGCAGCGTGTCCCGGGACGGTGGGGCCAACGTCCTGACTTTC	CSVSRDGGANVLTF
NA	TRBV14	TRBJ2-7	NA	TGTGCCAGCAGCCAAGCCTCCGAGCAGTACTTC	CASSQASEQYF
few	TRBV18	TRBJ1-6	NA	TGTGCCAGCTCACCCACTCCCGATTCACCCCTCCACTTT	CASSPTPDSPLHF
NA	TRBV28	TRBJ1-6	TRBD1	TGTGCCAGCAGCCCTCCACAGGGGGCCGGTTCACCCCTCCACTTT	CASSPPQGAGSPLHF
NA	TRBV9	TRBJ2-7	NA	TGTGCCAGCAGCGCATCCTGGCGGGGACTTTCCACGAACTACGAGCAGTACTTC	CASSASWRGLSTNYEQYF